Listed below are T cell receptor beta chains from one sample, sequenced in a study of beta chain features in type 1 diabetes. Sequencing was performed with immunoSEQ multiplex PCR; in TCRdb, only in-frame clones are kept and a portion is missing. The sample records roughly 310,000 clones, roughly 9.6% being singletons. The sample consisted of naive CD4+ T cells from blood. These receptors came from a woman in her twenties or thirties in good health. The CDR3 runs from the conserved cysteine through the conserved F or W. The D gene is left open where the match is weak. Rows may omit the clone size; those that give it use once, few, many or a size class.

DNA | CDR3 | D | J | size | V
TGTGCCAGCTCACTGGGAGGGCCCCAGCATTTT | CASSLGGPQHF | NA | TRBJ1-5 | few | TRBV18
TGCGCCAGCAGCCAAAATCCCGGGACAGGGCAGTTCTTC | CASSQNPGTGQFF | TRBD1 | TRBJ2-1 | NA | TRBV4-1
TGTGCCAGCAGCTTGACCCTACTAGCGGGAGTGGTAGATACGCAGTATTTT | CASSLTLLAGVVDTQYF | TRBD2 | TRBJ2-3 | NA | TRBV5-4
TGTGCCAGCAGCACCGACGCTAGCGGGATTAGAGAGACCCAGTACTTC | CASSTDASGIRETQYF | TRBD2 | TRBJ2-5 | NA | TRBV7-8
TGTGCCACCGGCCTAGCGGGAAATGAGCAGTTCTTC | CATGLAGNEQFF | TRBD2 | TRBJ2-1 | few | TRBV10-3
TGTGCCAGCTCACCACGGCGCAATATTAGCGGGATGTCTTCTGGGGCCAACGTCCTGACTTTC | CASSPRRNISGMSSGANVLTF | TRBD2 | TRBJ2-6 | NA | TRBV18
TGTGCCAGCTCACGAAATAGCGGGAGGACAGATACGCAGTATTTT | CASSRNSGRTDTQYF | TRBD2 | TRBJ2-3 | NA | TRBV18
TGTGCCTGGAGTGGAACCCCCGGTGGCTATGGCTACACCTTC | CAWSGTPGGYGYTF | NA | TRBJ1-2 | few | TRBV30
TGTGCCTGGACCCCCACTAGCGGGAGTTTCTACAATGAGCAGTTCTTC | CAWTPTSGSFYNEQFF | TRBD2 | TRBJ2-1 | few | TRBV30
TGTGCCAGCAGCTTCTTGAGACTGGCCGGCTCCTACGAGCAGTACTTC | CASSFLRLAGSYEQYF | NA | TRBJ2-7 | NA | TRBV7-2
TGTGCCAGCAGCGCGGGACAGGGTAACAATGAGCAGTTCTTC | CASSAGQGNNEQFF | TRBD1 | TRBJ2-1 | few | TRBV9
TGCACCAGCAGCCAAGGGGCGACTAGCGGGATACAAGAGACCCAGTACTTC | CTSSQGATSGIQETQYF | NA | TRBJ2-5 | few | TRBV1
TGTGCCAGCAGCTTGGTTCTAGCGGGAGGGCGTGAGCAGTTCTTC | CASSLVLAGGREQFF | TRBD2 | TRBJ2-1 | few | TRBV5-6
TGTGCCAGCAGCATAGGGAGCTCCTACAATGAGCAGTTCTTC | CASSIGSSYNEQFF | NA | TRBJ2-1 | few | TRBV7-8
TGTGCCAGCAGAGGGGGTAGGAATCAGCCCCAGCATTTT | CASRGGRNQPQHF | NA | TRBJ1-5 | NA | TRBV2
TGTGCCTGGAGGAGCGGGTTTTCGAACGGCCCTACGCAGTATTTT | CAWRSGFSNGPTQYF | NA | TRBJ2-3 | few | TRBV30
TGTGCCAGCAGTGATTCACTGACAGCCACAGATACGCAGTATTTT | CASSDSLTATDTQYF | NA | TRBJ2-3 | few | TRBV25-1
TGCGCCAGCGCAGCTGGGGAGACTACCTCCTACAATGAGCAGTTCTTC | CASAAGETTSYNEQFF | NA | TRBJ2-1 | few | TRBV5-1
TGTGCCAGCAGCGCTTGGACAGGGGGACCCTACGAGCAGTACTTC | CASSAWTGGPYEQYF | TRBD1 | TRBJ2-7 | NA | TRBV7-8
TGCAGCGTTATGGGACAGGCCGGAAGCACTGAAGCTTTCTTT | CSVMGQAGSTEAFF | TRBD1 | TRBJ1-1 | few | TRBV29-1
TGCGCCAGCAGTTATACAGGGACGCGTGGCTACACCTTC | CASSYTGTRGYTF | NA | TRBJ1-2 | NA | TRBV5-1
TGTGCCAGCAGCCAAGATAGGCTAGAAGGCTCCGAGCAGTACTTC | CASSQDRLEGSEQYF | NA | TRBJ2-7 | few | TRBV4-2
TGTGCCATCAGTGAGGTGGAGCAAGAGACCCAGTACTTC | CAISEVEQETQYF | NA | TRBJ2-5 | few | TRBV10-3
TGTGCCAGCAGTCAGAGGGACAGGGATGGAGAGACCCAGTACTTC | CASSQRDRDGETQYF | TRBD1 | TRBJ2-5 | NA | TRBV2
TGTGCCAGCTCCCCCGGGACAGCAATTGAAGCTTTCTTT | CASSPGTAIEAFF | TRBD1 | TRBJ1-1 | few | TRBV18
TGCGCCAGCAGCGCCGGGACAGGGGGCTACAATGAGCAGTTCTTC | CASSAGTGGYNEQFF | TRBD1 | TRBJ2-1 | NA | TRBV5-1
TGCGCCAGCAGGCCCGGGACTAGCGGGAGTGGAAGAACCTACGAGCAGTACTTC | CASRPGTSGSGRTYEQYF | TRBD2 | TRBJ2-7 | few | TRBV5-1
TGTGCCAGCTCTAGGCGGGAGGGGTTGGATGAGCAGTTCTTC | CASSRREGLDEQFF | TRBD2 | TRBJ2-1 | once | TRBV9
TGTGCCAGCAGCGTAGCTACGTTTGGAGCGGGAGTTCCCACAGATACGCAGTATTTT | CASSVATFGAGVPTDTQYF | TRBD2 | TRBJ2-3 | few | TRBV9
TGTGCCAGCAGCGTAGCTTTGGAGGTCCAAGAGACCCAGTACTTC | CASSVALEVQETQYF | NA | TRBJ2-5 | few | TRBV9
TGTGCCAGCACCCCTGGCGGGGCCTCGAACACTGAAGCTTTCTTT | CASTPGGASNTEAFF | NA | TRBJ1-1 | NA | TRBV6-5
TGTGCCAGCAGCTTAACCGGGACTAGCGGGAAGGTCAAAAACATTCAGTACTTC | CASSLTGTSGKVKNIQYF | NA | TRBJ2-4 | few | TRBV21-1
TGTGCCAGCAGTTACCGACTAGCGGGCTCCTACAATGAGCAGTTCTTC | CASSYRLAGSYNEQFF | TRBD2 | TRBJ2-1 | NA | TRBV6-4
TGTGCCAGCAGCGAAACAGGCTCCTACAATGAGCAGTTCTTC | CASSETGSYNEQFF | NA | TRBJ2-1 | NA | TRBV9
TGTGCCAGCAGCTACCCGGGACAGTTCTCCTACGAGCAGTACTTC | CASSYPGQFSYEQYF | TRBD1 | TRBJ2-7 | few | TRBV5-4
TGTGCCAGCAGCCGCGCCTACGAGCAGTACTTC | CASSRAYEQYF | NA | TRBJ2-7 | NA | TRBV7-2
TGCAGCGTCGAAACAGGACCAGGCACAGATACGCAGTATTTT | CSVETGPGTDTQYF | NA | TRBJ2-3 | few | TRBV29-1
TGTGCCAGCAGTCTGAGTCAGGGGGCGCTTGACGAGCAGTACTTC | CASSLSQGALDEQYF | TRBD1 | TRBJ2-7 | few | TRBV28
TGCGCCAGCAGCTTGGGCCCCGAGCGGGGGAACACCGGGGAGCTGTTTTTT | CASSLGPERGNTGELFF | TRBD2 | TRBJ2-2 | few | TRBV5-1
TGTGCCATCAGTGGGACAGGGGCAAAGGGCTCCTACGAGCAGTACTTC | CAISGTGAKGSYEQYF | TRBD1 | TRBJ2-7 | NA | TRBV10-3
TGTGCCACCAGCAGAGGTCGTAGCACAGATACGCAGTATTTT | CATSRGRSTDTQYF | NA | TRBJ2-3 | few | TRBV15
TGTGCCAGCAGCGTGGGACAAGGCACCAACACCGGGGAGCTGTTTTTT | CASSVGQGTNTGELFF | NA | TRBJ2-2 | NA | TRBV11-2
TGTGCCTGGAGTCGAGGTATGATGGACAGGGGGATGTATAATGAGCAGTTCTTC | CAWSRGMMDRGMYNEQFF | TRBD1 | TRBJ2-1 | NA | TRBV30
TGTGCCAGCAGCTTGGGGGGCGGGACTAGCGGTTACAATGAGCAGTTCTTC | CASSLGGGTSGYNEQFF | TRBD2 | TRBJ2-1 | NA | TRBV7-8
TGCAGCGTATCCGGGTGGGACAGCTCGTACTATGGCTACACCTTC | CSVSGWDSSYYGYTF | TRBD1 | TRBJ1-2 | NA | TRBV29-1
TGTGCCAGCAGCGCTAGGGACAGGGGTGGCGACGAGCAGTACTTC | CASSARDRGGDEQYF | TRBD1 | TRBJ2-7 | NA | TRBV5-6
TGCGCCAGCAGCTCCCGGGACTCTCGGCAAGAGACCCAGTACTTC | CASSSRDSRQETQYF | NA | TRBJ2-5 | NA | TRBV5-1
TGTGCCAGCAGATCGTCGCGGGAGGCGGTTGAGCAGTTCTTC | CASRSSREAVEQFF | TRBD2 | TRBJ2-1 | NA | TRBV6-6
TGTGCCAGCAGCTCGCCGGGACTAGGCAATGAGCAGTTCTTC | CASSSPGLGNEQFF | TRBD2 | TRBJ2-1 | NA | TRBV7-9
TGCAGCGGTTCGGTAAGCTCCTACAATGAGCAGTTCTTC | CSGSVSSYNEQFF | NA | TRBJ2-1 | few | TRBV29-1
TGTGCCAGCAGCCCACGGGACAGGGGGTACGAGCAGTACTTC | CASSPRDRGYEQYF | TRBD1 | TRBJ2-7 | few | TRBV9
TGTGCCAGCAGTCGCCCAATAGCGGAGGGGAACACTGAAGCTTTCTTT | CASSRPIAEGNTEAFF | NA | TRBJ1-1 | NA | TRBV28
TGTGCCAGCAGTGGCAAGGGACAGAAAGAAAAACTGTTTTTT | CASSGKGQKEKLFF | TRBD1 | TRBJ1-4 | NA | TRBV27
TGTGCCAGCAGTTTATACGGAGGAGGAGAGACCCAGTACTTC | CASSLYGGGETQYF | NA | TRBJ2-5 | NA | TRBV28
TGCGCCAGCAGCCAAGATGGGAGGGCAACTAATGAAAAACTGTTTTTT | CASSQDGRATNEKLFF | NA | TRBJ1-4 | few | TRBV4-1
TGTGCCAGCAGTTTACGGACTAGCGGGAGATACGAGCAGTACTTC | CASSLRTSGRYEQYF | TRBD2 | TRBJ2-7 | NA | TRBV28